The 22 T cell receptor beta chains in this list originate from one sample, sequenced in a study of blood T cell repertoires in COVID-19. TCRdb's table, derived via immunoSEQ multiplex PCR, lists solely in-frame clones and lacks some. The sample shows 110,000 or so clones, roughly 88% of them seen only once. Sequences were obtained from peripheral blood. All receptors come from a woman between 65 and 79 years old who had recovered from COVID-19.

The V call is TRBV28, the J call TRBJ1-5, with a tentative D call TRBD1 (5 bases). The ends were cut back, 3 bases at V and 7 bases at J, with 13 bases in the middle. The CDR3 sequence is 14 residues long. Per the germline V gene, CDR1 is MDHEN and CDR2 is SYDVKM. This CDR3 is CASSLWQGSQPQHF. The CDR3 DNA reads as TGTGCCAGCAGTTTGTGGCAGGGTAGCCAGCCCCAGCATTTT.

This chain links TRBV7-6 with TRBJ2-3; 12 nucleotides match TRBD1. Germline V CDR1 and CDR2: SGHVS, FNYEAQ. V shed 5 bases and J 8 bases; nucleotides not matched to a gene: 8. The CDR3 consists of 15 residues. CDR3 nucleotide sequence: TGTGCCAGCAGCGGAACCGGGACAGGGGGCGCTACGCAGTATTTT. Protein product: CASSGTGTGGATQYF.

J is TRBJ2-3 and V is TRBV2, with 8 nucleotides matching TRBD1. The germline gives CDR1 SNHLY, CDR2 FYNNEI. This CDR3 region has 12 residues. V shed 8 bases, J shed 7 bases, and the junction held 5 bases outside the gene matches. The CDR3: CASGQGRNTQYF. CDR3 coding DNA: TGTGCCAGCGGACAGGGACGGAATACGCAGTATTTT.

V usage is TRBV12-5 and J usage is TRBJ2-2; D is unclear. Trimming removed 6 bases from V and 3 bases from J, with 5 bases in between. CDR1 is LGHNT and CDR2 is FRNRAP in the germline V gene. This CDR3 is built from 12 residues. Written as DNA, the CDR3 is TGTGCTAGTGGCCGCGACACCGGGGAGCTGTTTTTT. This encodes CASGRDTGELFF.

The genes are TRBV18 and TRBJ1-3; D might be TRBD1 (6 bases). This CDR3 region has 18 residues. With 1 base removed from V and 0 bases from J, the gap between germline ends came to 16 bases. Germline V gives CDR1 KGHSH, CDR2 LQKENI. This chain's CDR3 is CASSPRSQGTSSGNTIYF. As DNA, the CDR3 is TGTGCCAGCTCACCACGGAGTCAGGGGACCAGCTCTGGAAACACCATATATTTT.

The chain combines TRBV6-5 with TRBJ1-2; TRBD1 matches 9 bases. The CDR3 spans 14 residues. V trimming: 6 bases; J trimming: 1 base; junction bases outside the gene matches: 3. The germline gives CDR1 MNHEY, CDR2 SVGAGI. The CDR3 region has the DNA TGTGCCAGCAGCCGGGACAGGGATAACTATGGCTACACCTTC. This gives the protein CASSRDRDNYGYTF.

In DNA, the CDR3 is TGTGCCAGCAGCCAATTTCTCAGCGGGGGAGGATATGGCTACACCTTC. Encoded protein: CASSQFLSGGGYGYTF. The V gene is TRBV4-2, the J gene TRBJ1-2, with D possibly matching TRBD1 (5 bases). The CDR3 is 16 amino acids. Germline CDR1 reads LGHNA; CDR2 reads YNFKEQ. Trimming pared 2 bases from V and 5 bases from J, leaving 18 bases between.

CDR3 bases: TGCGCCAGCTCCCGGACAATTCGGGATTCACCCCTCCACTTT. This codes for CASSRTIRDSPLHF. The V gene is TRBV5-1, the J gene TRBJ1-6; D might be TRBD1 (5 bases). CDR3 length: 14 amino acids. Germline V gene lookup returns CDR1 SGHRS and CDR2 YFSETQ. The V end lost 7 bases, the J end lost 8 bases, and 16 bases lay between the germline ends.

This clone appeared once. As DNA, the CDR3 is TGCGCCAGCAGAGTAGCGGGGACCTACAATGAGCAGTTCTTC. Translation gives CASRVAGTYNEQFF. The V gene is TRBV5-1, the J gene TRBJ2-1, with 8 positions matching TRBD2. Germline CDR1 is SGHRS and CDR2 is YFSETQ. CDR3 size: 14 residues. Trimming took 5 bases from V and 2 from J; bases not matched to a gene: 3.

The chain combines TRBV18 with TRBJ2-5; a possible D gene is TRBD1 (5 bases). The CDR3 consists of 15 residues. CDR1 KGHSH and CDR2 LQKENI come from the germline V gene. Trimming removed 6 bases at V and 2 bases at J, with 16 bases between. CDR3 loop: CASSALGRRQETQYF. The DNA of the CDR3 is TGTGCCAGCTCTGCATTGGGGCGCCGACAAGAGACCCAGTACTTC.

Of note for this clone: Other DNA sequences in the sample encode the same CDR3. The V and J genes are TRBV5-1 and TRBJ1-3; no clear D. The V and J ends lost 4 bases and 0 bases respectively, with 8 bases between them. The CDR3 extends over 14 amino acids. CDR1 and CDR2 (germline): SGHRS, YFSETQ. The CDR3 protein is CASSSGISGNTIYF. The CDR3 DNA sequence: TGCGCCAGCAGCAGCGGAATCTCTGGAAACACCATATATTTT.

The sample holds one count of this clone. This chain uses TRBV19 with TRBJ2-1; 8 nucleotides align to TRBD2. The V segment lost 4 bases and the J segment 10 bases; nucleotides outside the gene matches: 9. CDR1 is LNHDA and CDR2 is SQIVND in the germline V gene (reference sequence). The CDR3 is 14 amino acids. CDR3 sequence reads: CASSTLSGMREQFF. For the CDR3, the DNA is TGTGCCAGTAGTACACTTAGCGGGATGAGGGAGCAGTTCTTC.

The chain has TRBV6-5 and TRBJ1-6, with 9 bases lining up with TRBD1. Looked up from germline, CDR1 is MNHEY and CDR2 is SVGAGI. Trimming at V came to 6 bases and at J to 8 bases, leaving 2 bases not matched to a gene. The CDR3 is 13 amino acids. The CDR3 DNA follows: TGTGCCAGCAGCAGACAGGGGGATTCACCCCTCCACTTT. It yields the protein CASSRQGDSPLHF.

The rearrangement joins TRBV28 to TRBJ1-1; D not resolved. There are 13 residues in the CDR3. Per the germline V gene, CDR1 is MDHEN and CDR2 is SYDVKM. Trimming stripped 2 bases from V and 5 bases from J, with 9 bases between. The CDR3 here is CASSLGLSTEAFF. The CDR3 DNA follows: TGTGCCAGCAGTTTAGGACTGAGTACTGAAGCTTTCTTT.

The J gene is TRBJ2-2, the V gene TRBV15; tentative D call: TRBD1 (5 bases). V was clipped by 2 bases and J by 2 bases, with 12 bases between them. Germline lookup yields CDR1 LNHNV and CDR2 YYDKDF (reference sequence). The CDR3 totals 16 residues. The CDR3 nucleotides are TGTGCCACCAGCAGACGTCGACAGACCAACACCGGGGAGCTGTTTTTT. Translation gives CATSRRRQTNTGELFF.

The V and J genes are TRBV24-1 and TRBJ2-3; a weak D match, TRBD2 (6 bases). The V end was cut by 7 bases, the J end by 0 bases, with 10 bases between. The CDR3 is 14 residues long. From germline, CDR1 is KGHDR and CDR2 SFDVKD. CDR3 nucleotide sequence: TGTGCCACCAGGCGGGGCCTTAGCACAGATACGCAGTATTTT. It codes for CATRRGLSTDTQYF.

The chain recombines TRBV2 with TRBJ1-1, with D perhaps TRBD1 (5 bases). The CDR3 sequence is 13 residues long. Germline CDR1 and CDR2: SNHLY and FYNNEI. Deletions cut 11 bases from V and 2 bases from J, with 15 bases between. The CDR3 coding sequence is TGTGCCGCCTACACAGGATATAACACTGAAGCTTTCTTT. Translated: CAAYTGYNTEAFF.

The rearrangement uses TRBV5-6 and TRBJ2-2; 7 bases align to TRBD2. Per germline, CDR1 SGHDT and CDR2 YYEEEE. The CDR3 runs to 16 residues. The V and J ends lost 2 bases and 1 base, in that order; junction bases with no gene match: 5. The CDR3 bases are TGTGCCAGCAGCTTTGGGGCGGGGGAGAACACCGGGGAGCTGTTTTTT. This encodes CASSFGAGENTGELFF.

The chain uses TRBV30 and TRBJ1-2, with 12 bases identical to TRBD1. The germline V gene encodes CDR1 GTSNPN and CDR2 SVGIG (reference sequence). The CDR3 length is 15 residues. The ends lost 2 bases at V and 4 bases at J; junction bases unmatched: 5. The CDR3 loop is CAWSTGQGAVYGYTF. The CDR3, as DNA: TGTGCCTGGAGTACGGGACAGGGGGCGGTCTATGGCTACACCTTC.

The rearrangement joins TRBV6-5 to TRBJ1-6, with D tentatively TRBD1 (5 bases). CDR1 and CDR2 from the germline V gene are MNHEY and SVGAGI. V was pared by 8 bases and J by 4 bases, with 15 bases between. The CDR3 is 15 amino acids. CDR3 nucleotides: TGTGCCAGCCAACCCACCCGGGGGTATAATTCACCCCTCCACTTT. Its protein is CASQPTRGYNSPLHF.

The gene calls are TRBV2 and TRBJ1-1, with a possible D match to TRBD1 (5 bases). CDR3 length equals 14 residues. The V and J ends lost 4 bases and 4 bases respectively, with 13 bases between them. The germline V gene has CDR1 SNHLY and CDR2 FYNNEI. The CDR3 region is CASSGGERGTEAFF. The CDR3 coding sequence is TGTGCCAGCAGTGGGGGGGAAAGGGGCACTGAAGCTTTCTTT.

J is TRBJ2-5 and V is TRBV5-5, with TRBD2 identical over 10 bases. CDR3 size: 16 residues. Germline assignment: CDR1 SGHKS and CDR2 YYEKEE (reference sequence). Unmatched junction bases numbered 4, after V lost 1 base and J lost 1 base. The CDR3 loop reads CASSLRSGGGQETQYF. Written as DNA, the CDR3 is TGTGCCAGCAGCTTGCGGAGCGGGGGGGGCCAAGAGACCCAGTACTTC.